Shown below are 13 T cell receptor beta chains from a single sample sequenced in a study of T cell repertoires in cytomegalovirus infection. TCRdb used MiXCR to reprocess the reads, holding one entry per CDR3 protein. The data show around 740,000 distinct CDR3 sequences, under 40% seen once. The specimen was PBMCs. The receptor source for this set is a human donor in good health (CMV status not recorded). Some clones in this sample may be carry-over from other donors' samples.

Notes on this clonotype: A clone one base away is much larger, so this may be a read error. Because the CDR3 is missing its conserved closing phenylalanine or tryptophan, this is likely a read error. The rearrangement links TRBV12-3 or TRBV12-4 to TRBJ2-7; 9 bases are shared with TRBD2. The CDR3 covers 16 residues. The ends lost 5 bases at V and 7 bases at J; junction bases unmatched: 15. This CDR3 reads CASSPSGAGGYREQYL. The CDR3 coding sequence is TGTGCCAGCAGTCCCTCTGGTGCGGGAGGGTATCGGGAGCAGTACTTA.

The CDR3 here is CATSDGQGNQPQHF. CDR3 in DNA: TGTGCCACCAGTGATGGACAGGGAAATCAGCCCCAGCATTTT. This sequence joins TRBV24-1 and TRBJ1-5; 8 bases line up with TRBD1. The CDR3 is 14 residues long. Germline V CDR1 and CDR2: KGHDR, SFDVKD. Trimming removed 3 bases from V and 4 bases from J; junction bases left unmatched: 1.

J is TRBJ2-4 and V is TRBV5-3, with 8 bases aligning to TRBD2. TRBV5-3 is an open reading frame, and its role is uncertain. The CDR3 totals 17 residues. V was clipped by 8 bases and J by 0 bases; unmatched bases: 13. CDR3 in DNA: TGTGCCAGCAGCAACGGGGGGGACGGTGTAGCCAAAAACATTCAGTACTTC. Protein product: CASSNGGDGVAKNIQYF.

This clonotype was counted between two and nine times. The V gene is TRBV2, the J gene TRBJ1-5; D perhaps matches TRBD1 (5 bases). CDR3 length equals 16 residues. The germline V gene encodes CDR1 SNHLY and CDR2 FYNNEI. V was trimmed by 6 bases and J by 0 bases, leaving 15 bases between them. The CDR3 sequence: CASRAGWGGSNQPQHF. In DNA, the CDR3 is TGTGCCAGCAGGGCGGGGTGGGGGGGTAGCAATCAGCCCCAGCATTTT.

The CDR3 protein is CATSDPSRAGNSGANVLTF. DNA of the CDR3: TGTGCCACCAGTGACCCCTCGAGGGCGGGGAACTCTGGGGCCAACGTCCTGACTTTC. The chain combines TRBV24-1 with TRBJ2-6; D may be TRBD2 (6 bases). This CDR3 contains 19 residues. The V end lost 4 bases, the J end lost 0 bases, and 18 bases lay between the germline ends. Germline-derived CDR1 and CDR2 are KGHDR and SFDVKD.

This clonotype occurred a few times. The chain links TRBV4-1 to TRBJ2-1; no reliable D call. Germline CDR1 and CDR2: MGHRA and YSYEKL. The V gene lost 0 bases and the J gene lost 0 bases, with 12 bases spanning the gap. CDR3 size: 17 residues. For the CDR3, the DNA is TGCGCCAGCAGCCAAGATAGCAGTCCGAGCTCCTACAATGAGCAGTTCTTC. This sequence encodes CASSQDSSPSSYNEQFF.

V and J are TRBV20-1 and TRBJ1-1; a possible D gene is TRBD1 (5 bases). CDR1 is DFQATT and CDR2 is SNEGSKA in the germline V gene (reference sequence). Trimming removed 8 bases from V and 5 bases from J, with 9 bases in between. The length of the CDR3 is 10 residues. The CDR3 protein is CSLGETEAFF. In DNA, the CDR3 is TGCAGTCTGGGGGAAACTGAAGCTTTCTTT.

The chain recombines TRBV7-3 with TRBJ2-1; TRBD2 matches 11 bases. The CDR3 length is 15 residues. CDR1 and CDR2 from the germline V gene are SGHTA and FQGTGA. V shed 3 bases and J 8 bases; nucleotides not matched to a gene: 6. The CDR3 nucleotides are TGTGCCAGCAGCTTTAGCGGGGGGGCGTTAGATGAGCAGTTCTTC. Its protein product is CASSFSGGALDEQFF.

This chain connects TRBV28 to TRBJ2-2, with D maybe TRBD1 (5 bases). The CDR3 has 16 residues. Trimming left V 6 bases short and J 6 bases short, with 20 bases between. The germline gives CDR1 MDHEN, CDR2 SYDVKM. CDR3 DNA sequence: TGTGCCAGCAGATCAAGAGACAGACTTAATTCCGGGGAGCTGTTTTTT. It codes for CASRSRDRLNSGELFF.

This clonotype was counted a few times. The chain links TRBV5-1 to TRBJ2-7, with a tentative D call TRBD2 (6 bases). This CDR3 contains 12 residues. Trimming took off 7 bases at V and 5 bases at J, with 13 bases between the two ends. Germline V lookup: CDR1 SGHRS, CDR2 YFSETQ. CDR3 protein: CASGGGLDEQYF. The CDR3 DNA reads TGCGCCAGCGGGGGAGGACTTGACGAGCAGTACTTC.

This clonotype was seen many times. This sequence joins TRBV7-2 and TRBJ1-1; D is possibly TRBD1 (6 bases). The CDR3 runs 16 residues. The germline V gene encodes CDR1 SGHTA and CDR2 FQGNSA. Between the trimmed V and J ends, which lost 7 bases and 1 base, there was a span of 19 bases. In DNA, the CDR3 is TGTGCCAGCACAGAAGGGGGGTGGTACGCGAACACTGAAGCTTTCTTT. Protein product: CASTEGGWYANTEAFF.

In this sample, this clonotype turned up a few times. One junction end disagrees with the germline gene, perhaps due to a read error. The V gene is TRBV4-1, the J gene TRBJ2-6, with D hard to call. This CDR3 has 17 residues. Germline CDR1 is MGHRA and CDR2 is YSYEKL. CDR3 sequence: CASSQDSSDSEANVLTF. As DNA, the CDR3 is TGCGCCAGCAGCCAAGATTCATCTGATTCTGAGGCCAACGTCCTGACTTTC.

This clonotype was observed a few times. This chain connects TRBV20-1 to TRBJ2-7, with 7 positions matching TRBD1. Germline trimming cut 0 bases from V and 2 bases from J; bases unmatched to any gene: 10. This CDR3 has 16 residues. CDR1 and CDR2 (germline): DFQATT, SNEGSKA (reference sequence). The CDR3 DNA follows: TGCAGTGCTAGAGATAGGATTACAGGGGCCACCTACGAGCAGTACTTC. As protein: CSARDRITGATYEQYF.